This T cell receptor beta chain came from a study of cytomegalovirus exposure and HLA in healthy donors. Study details: The 130 or so validation repertoires, a later analysis reported, used the same platform as the roughly 710 first-cohort repertoires.

Findings of the study overall: Specificity of three CMV-associated chains for CMV antigens was verified in vitro. Associated with cytomegalovirus, according to the listing, were 150 to 200 TCR beta chains. Some public TCRs appeared in many individuals, while most sequences were rare.

The CDR3 totals 14 residues. V was trimmed by 6 bases and J by 2 bases, leaving 14 bases between them. Germline CDR1 reads SGHVS; CDR2 reads FNYEAQ. Remarks on this clone: Its target is unknown.

TCRdb's copy holds only in-frame clones and misses some; the assay was immunoSEQ multiplex PCR. Altogether 150,000 to 200,000 clones are present, about 80% being singletons, with the ten largest covering approximately 7%. The sequenced sample consisted of PBMCs. The sequence derives from a man younger than 35 in good health and CMV-seropositive. The chain employs TRBV7-6 and TRBJ2-7, with no clear D. CDR3 in DNA: TGTGCCAGCAGTCGTACCGCACAGCCCTACGAGCAGTACTTC. Translation gives CASSRTAQPYEQYF.